This T cell receptor beta chain derives from a study of T cells expressing NK-cell markers. Study background: All TCR beta repertoires analysed originated from sorted CD3+CD56+NKG2C+, CD3+CD56+NKG2C- and CD3+CD56-NKG2C+ T cells. General observations from the study: Dominant NKG2C+ clonotypes accounted for 1.0-7.0% of CD8+ T cells in a handful of donors.

This CDR3 comprises 15 residues. Germline lookup yields CDR1 SGHVS and CDR2 FNYEAQ. Turning to this clonotype: The antigen is not known.

5'RACE template switching with UMIs produced the TCR beta cDNA. TCRdb reprocessed the 5' RACE reads, with one entry per CDR3 protein and no DNA. Its listing shows some 340,000 distinct CDR3 sequences. This chain connects TRBV7-6 to TRBJ2-3; with no DNA, the TCRdb D assignment of TRBD2 cannot be verified. Sequences were obtained from blood T cells: a sorted CD56 or NKG2C T cell subset, CD4+ or CD8+ T cells, or bulk PBMC T cells (not recorded which). The TCR was taken from a man aged 18 to 69 in good health. The CDR3 loop reads CATTSGGAGTDTQYF. Full variable domain (missing parts from reference TRBV7-6 and TRBJ2-3): GAGVSQSPRYKVTKRGQDVALRCDPISGHVSLYWYRQALGQGPEFLTYFNYEAQQDKSGLPNDRFSAERPEGSISTLTIQRTEQRDSAMYRCATTSGGAGTDTQYFGPGTRLTVL.